This T cell receptor (beta chain) was observed in a study of blood T cell repertoires in COVID-19. Study overall: Acute and convalescent COVID-19 samples came from the United States, Italy and Spain. The cDNA or gDNA used as material had been derived from T cells, B-cell-depleted T cells, or PBMCs.

In the study's own analysis: Using reference gene primer amplification, nucleated cell counts were estimated. Profiling relied on immunoSEQ multiplex PCR, and the TCRdb table lists in-frame clones only, not all of them. The DNA was the basis for D and trimming; V, J and clone size are from that table. The sample holds roughly 120,000 clones, 75% to 90% seen once. Germline assignment: CDR1 SGDLS and CDR2 YYNGEE. This CDR3 has 15 amino acids. After removal of 0 bases from V and 5 bases from J, the junction contained 2 bases not matched to a gene. The receptor was derived from a woman aged 70-85 years with acute or convalescent COVID-19. This chain connects TRBV9 to TRBJ2-1; 10 positions match TRBD2. The sample comprised peripheral blood. Here the CDR3 DNA reads TGTGCCAGCAGCGTAGGTCTAGCGGGGGACAATGAGCAGTTCTTC. It codes for CASSVGLAGDNEQFF.